This is a list of T cell receptor beta chains from one sample in a study of Graves' ophthalmopathy and Graves' hyperthyroidism. TCRdb re-derived calls from the multiplex PCR reads in MiXCR, one entry per CDR3 protein. In the table there are tens of thousands of distinct CDR3 sequences, about 50% of which are singletons. The specimen was peripheral blood. These TCRs come from an adult woman with stable Graves' hyperthyroidism. Both conserved end residues are part of each CDR3. Each record gives: CDR3 length, V gene, D gene, clone size, J gene, CDR3 DNA, CDR3 protein. The D gene is left open where the match is weak. Some rows have no size entry. The others give once, few or many, or a class for an expanded clone.

len: 15; v_gene: TRBV6-6; d_gene: -; abundance: many; j_gene: TRBJ2-7; CDR3nt: TGTGCCAGCAGTGGGGGGGGGACAGGCCACTACGAGCAGTACTTC; CDR3aa: CASSGGGTGHYEQYF
len: 14; v_gene: TRBV6-6; d_gene: -; abundance: many; j_gene: TRBJ1-3; CDR3nt: TGTGCCAGCAGAACTCAGGGCTCTGGAAACACCATATATTTT; CDR3aa: CASRTQGSGNTIYF
len: 14; v_gene: TRBV7-9; d_gene: TRBD1; abundance: -; j_gene: TRBJ1-2; CDR3nt: TGTGCCAGCAGCCCGTGGACAGGGGTCTATGGCTACACCTTC; CDR3aa: CASSPWTGVYGYTF
len: 14; v_gene: TRBV20-1; d_gene: TRBD2; abundance: -; j_gene: TRBJ2-2; CDR3nt: TGCAGTGCAAGACTAGCGTCTGGGACCGGGGAGCTGCTTTTT; CDR3aa: CSARLASGTGELLF
len: 17; v_gene: TRBV6-6; d_gene: TRBD2; abundance: -; j_gene: TRBJ2-7; CDR3nt: TGTGCCAGCAGTTACGGGTGGGCTAGCGGGAGTCCGGATGAGCAGTACTTC; CDR3aa: CASSYGWASGSPDEQYF
len: 13; v_gene: TRBV24-1; d_gene: -; abundance: -; j_gene: TRBJ1-1; CDR3nt: TGTGCCACCAGGGGAGGGGGGCACACTGAAGCTTTCTTT; CDR3aa: CATRGGGHTEAFF
len: 14; v_gene: TRBV2; d_gene: -; abundance: -; j_gene: TRBJ2-7; CDR3nt: TGTGCCAGCAGTCCTAGGGGGGTGGTATACGAGCAGTACTTC; CDR3aa: CASSPRGVVYEQYF
len: 15; v_gene: TRBV5-6; d_gene: -; abundance: many; j_gene: TRBJ1-3; CDR3nt: TGTGCCAGCAGCCGCGACCCGGGGTCTGGAAACACCATATATTTT; CDR3aa: CASSRDPGSGNTIYF
len: 15; v_gene: TRBV27; d_gene: TRBD1; abundance: many; j_gene: TRBJ2-5; CDR3nt: TGTGCCAGCAGTTTCGGGGCAGGGGGTAGCGAGACCCAGTACTTC; CDR3aa: CASSFGAGGSETQYF
len: 15; v_gene: TRBV12-3/TRBV12-4; d_gene: TRBD1; abundance: -; j_gene: TRBJ1-2; CDR3nt: TGTGCCAGCAGTTTCGGGACAGGGGGAAGCTATGGCTACACCTTC; CDR3aa: CASSFGTGGSYGYTF
len: 13; v_gene: TRBV4-1; d_gene: -; abundance: many; j_gene: TRBJ2-2; CDR3nt: TGCGCCAGCAGCACCCGACTCCCCGGGGAGCTGTTTTTT; CDR3aa: CASSTRLPGELFF
len: 16; v_gene: TRBV9; d_gene: TRBD1; abundance: -; j_gene: TRBJ2-2; CDR3nt: TGTGCCAGCAGCGCATGGCGGACAGGAGGCACCGGGGAGCTGTTTTTT; CDR3aa: CASSAWRTGGTGELFF
len: 15; v_gene: TRBV5-6; d_gene: -; abundance: -; j_gene: TRBJ1-2; CDR3nt: TGTGCCAGCAGCCTACTTAGGGCGGGAGGCTATGGCTACACCTTC; CDR3aa: CASSLLRAGGYGYTF
len: 14; v_gene: TRBV28; d_gene: -; abundance: many; j_gene: TRBJ1-4; CDR3nt: TGTGCCACCGCTACTTCCCCAACTAATGAAAAACTGTTTTTT; CDR3aa: CATATSPTNEKLFF
len: 16; v_gene: TRBV27; d_gene: TRBD1; abundance: many; j_gene: TRBJ1-2; CDR3nt: TGTGCCAGCAGTTCCCACCAGACAGGGAGGGACTATGGCTACACCTTC; CDR3aa: CASSSHQTGRDYGYTF
len: 18; v_gene: TRBV13; d_gene: TRBD2; abundance: -; j_gene: TRBJ2-3; CDR3nt: TGTGCCAGCCAAGAGGGGACTAGCGGGAGGAGGGGCACAGATACGCAGTATTTT; CDR3aa: CASQEGTSGRRGTDTQYF
len: 15; v_gene: TRBV7-3; d_gene: -; abundance: once; j_gene: TRBJ1-2; CDR3nt: TGCGCCAGCAGCCCTAGACAGGAGGGGGACTATGGCTACACCTTC; CDR3aa: CASSPRQEGDYGYTF
len: 14; v_gene: TRBV5-5; d_gene: TRBD2; abundance: -; j_gene: TRBJ2-5; CDR3nt: TGTGCCAGCAGCTCCTCCACGGGGGGGGAGACCCAGCACTTC; CDR3aa: CASSSSTGGETQHF
len: 15; v_gene: TRBV19; d_gene: TRBD1; abundance: -; j_gene: TRBJ1-1; CDR3nt: TGTGCCAGTAGTATGACAGGGGGCGTGAACACTGAAGCTTTCTTT; CDR3aa: CASSMTGGVNTEAFF
len: 11; v_gene: TRBV29-1; d_gene: -; abundance: -; j_gene: TRBJ1-2; CDR3nt: TGCAGCGTTGTGGATTACTTGGGCTACACCTTC; CDR3aa: CSVVDYLGYTF
len: 15; v_gene: TRBV2; d_gene: -; abundance: many; j_gene: TRBJ1-2; CDR3nt: TGTGCCAGCAGCCCTGGTTTGGGGCGGTCCTATGGCTACACCTTC; CDR3aa: CASSPGLGRSYGYTF
len: 16; v_gene: TRBV20-1; d_gene: TRBD2; abundance: few; j_gene: TRBJ2-5; CDR3nt: TGCAGTGCTAGGGGAACTAGCGGGAGGGCCGTAGAGACCCAGTACTTC; CDR3aa: CSARGTSGRAVETQYF
len: 15; v_gene: TRBV29-1; d_gene: -; abundance: many; j_gene: TRBJ1-2; CDR3nt: TGCAGCGTGCGGGGTGGCAACCGAGCTAACTATGGCTACACCTTC; CDR3aa: CSVRGGNRANYGYTF
len: 15; v_gene: TRBV5-1; d_gene: TRBD1; abundance: -; j_gene: TRBJ2-2; CDR3nt: TGCGCCAGCAACACCATTGGACAGGGGCACGGGGAGCTGTTTTTT; CDR3aa: CASNTIGQGHGELFF
len: 14; v_gene: TRBV6-2/TRBV6-3; d_gene: TRBD1; abundance: many; j_gene: TRBJ1-2; CDR3nt: TGTGCCAGCACGGGACAGCTCCTTAACTATGGCTACACCTTC; CDR3aa: CASTGQLLNYGYTF
len: 13; v_gene: TRBV30; d_gene: -; abundance: many; j_gene: TRBJ2-6; CDR3nt: TGTGCCTCCATTACTGCTGGGGCCAACGTCCTGACTTTC; CDR3aa: CASITAGANVLTF
len: 14; v_gene: TRBV5-1; d_gene: -; abundance: many; j_gene: TRBJ2-5; CDR3nt: TGCGCCAGCAGCTTGGAGGTCAGGGGATGGACCCAGTACTTC; CDR3aa: CASSLEVRGWTQYF
len: 14; v_gene: TRBV7-9; d_gene: -; abundance: -; j_gene: TRBJ1-1; CDR3nt: TGTGCCAGCAGCCCCGCCGGGACTTTCACTGAAGCTTTCTTT; CDR3aa: CASSPAGTFTEAFF
len: 11; v_gene: TRBV20-1; d_gene: -; abundance: many; j_gene: TRBJ2-2; CDR3nt: TGCAGTGCTAGAGACACCGGGGAGCTGTTTTTT; CDR3aa: CSARDTGELFF
len: 18; v_gene: TRBV11-3; d_gene: TRBD2; abundance: -; j_gene: TRBJ2-7; CDR3nt: TGTGCCAGCAGCTTAGTCGCTAGCGGGAGTGCACAATTCTACGAGCAGTACTTC; CDR3aa: CASSLVASGSAQFYEQYF
len: 16; v_gene: TRBV20-1; d_gene: TRBD1; abundance: many; j_gene: TRBJ1-2; CDR3nt: TGCAGTGCCCACGTTTTCGCCGGGACAGGGGGCGATGGCTACACCTTC; CDR3aa: CSAHVFAGTGGDGYTF
len: 14; v_gene: TRBV5-4; d_gene: -; abundance: -; j_gene: TRBJ2-7; CDR3nt: TGTGCCAGCAGCTTGGACAGGGCCAGGGACGAGCAGTACTTC; CDR3aa: CASSLDRARDEQYF
len: 10; v_gene: TRBV9; d_gene: -; abundance: -; j_gene: TRBJ2-1; CDR3nt: TGTGCCAGCAGCTACAATGAGCAGTTCTTC; CDR3aa: CASSYNEQFF
len: 13; v_gene: TRBV7-3; d_gene: TRBD1; abundance: -; j_gene: TRBJ2-2; CDR3nt: TGTGCCAGCAGCTGGGACAGGTCCGGGGAGCTGTTTTTT; CDR3aa: CASSWDRSGELFF
len: 18; v_gene: TRBV28; d_gene: TRBD1; abundance: many; j_gene: TRBJ1-4; CDR3nt: TGTGCCAGCAGTTGGCTCCTGACAGGGCAACTCGGTAATGAAAAACTGTTTTTT; CDR3aa: CASSWLLTGQLGNEKLFF
len: 17; v_gene: TRBV3-1; d_gene: TRBD1; abundance: many; j_gene: TRBJ1-1; CDR3nt: TGTGCCAGCAGCCCCCCCGGGAGGGGGCTGATGAACACTGAAGCTTTCTTT; CDR3aa: CASSPPGRGLMNTEAFF
len: 21; v_gene: TRBV7-9; d_gene: -; abundance: -; j_gene: TRBJ1-2; CDR3nt: -; CDR3aa: CASSFYICSATLTQGLYGYTF
len: 15; v_gene: TRBV19; d_gene: TRBD2; abundance: -; j_gene: TRBJ2-7; CDR3nt: TGTGCCAGTAGTATTTGGCCCGGGACTAGCGCAGAGCAGTACTTC; CDR3aa: CASSIWPGTSAEQYF
len: 12; v_gene: TRBV29-1; d_gene: -; abundance: -; j_gene: TRBJ1-4; CDR3nt: TGCAGCGCATGGGCCGTTAATGAAAAACTGTTTTTT; CDR3aa: CSAWAVNEKLFF
len: 15; v_gene: TRBV7-9; d_gene: TRBD1; abundance: -; j_gene: TRBJ1-4; CDR3nt: TGTGCCAGCAGCCTCGGGACAGGGGCCGGTGAAAAACTGTTTTTT; CDR3aa: CASSLGTGAGEKLFF
len: 14; v_gene: TRBV7-3; d_gene: TRBD2; abundance: few; j_gene: TRBJ2-7; CDR3nt: TGTGCCAGTAGACTAGCGGGAGTCTATAACGAGCAGTACTTC; CDR3aa: CASRLAGVYNEQYF
len: 18; v_gene: TRBV7-2; d_gene: TRBD1; abundance: many; j_gene: TRBJ2-6; CDR3nt: TGTGCCAGCAGTCGTCCGGGACAGGCGTACTCTGGGGCCAACGTCCTGACTTTC; CDR3aa: CASSRPGQAYSGANVLTF
len: 15; v_gene: TRBV7-2; d_gene: -; abundance: -; j_gene: TRBJ1-2; CDR3nt: TGTGCCAGCAGCCCTAGAGGCCTTCTCGACTATGGCTACACCTTC; CDR3aa: CASSPRGLLDYGYTF
len: 14; v_gene: TRBV11-2; d_gene: -; abundance: -; j_gene: TRBJ1-2; CDR3nt: TGTGCCAGCAGCTTGGATCCAGGATCCCATGGCTACACCTTC; CDR3aa: CASSLDPGSHGYTF
len: 15; v_gene: TRBV20-1; d_gene: TRBD2; abundance: few; j_gene: TRBJ2-5; CDR3nt: TGCAGTGCTAGAGACCTACTAGCGGGAGAGGAGACCCAGTACTTC; CDR3aa: CSARDLLAGEETQYF
len: 15; v_gene: TRBV2; d_gene: TRBD1; abundance: -; j_gene: TRBJ2-3; CDR3nt: TGTGCCAGCAGCGGGGACAGAGGAATGACAGATACGCAGTATTTT; CDR3aa: CASSGDRGMTDTQYF
len: 12; v_gene: TRBV7-8; d_gene: -; abundance: -; j_gene: TRBJ2-7; CDR3nt: TGTGCCAGCAGCTTAGTTCTCTCCGGGCAGTACTTC; CDR3aa: CASSLVLSGQYF